This TCR beta chain was observed in a study of blood T cell repertoires in COVID-19. Participants came from about two dozen US areas, aged roughly 18 to 89 years. Donors in Cohort 3 counted as recovered after two negative PCRs, clearance, or symptom resolution. In the authors' workflow: By means of reference gene primer amplification, nucleated cell counts were estimated. The assay was immunoSEQ multiplex PCR, and TCRdb's table has in-frame clones only and misses some. The V and J calls and clone size were taken over from that table, and D and trimming were inferred from the DNA. The sample yields around 310,000 clones, 85% to 90% seen once. Sequencing input: PBMCs or T cells enriched from blood (not recorded which). The sequence came from a woman in her thirties who had recovered from COVID-19.

The CDR3 reads CASSPAGTNYGYTF. CDR3 DNA: TGTGCCAGCAGTCCGGCAGGAACTAACTATGGCTACACCTTC. The chain combines TRBV6-5 with TRBJ1-2; no firm D call. The CDR3 has 14 residues. The V end lost 5 bases, the J end lost 0 bases, and 10 bases lay between the germline ends. Germline CDR1 and CDR2: MNHEY and SVGAGI.